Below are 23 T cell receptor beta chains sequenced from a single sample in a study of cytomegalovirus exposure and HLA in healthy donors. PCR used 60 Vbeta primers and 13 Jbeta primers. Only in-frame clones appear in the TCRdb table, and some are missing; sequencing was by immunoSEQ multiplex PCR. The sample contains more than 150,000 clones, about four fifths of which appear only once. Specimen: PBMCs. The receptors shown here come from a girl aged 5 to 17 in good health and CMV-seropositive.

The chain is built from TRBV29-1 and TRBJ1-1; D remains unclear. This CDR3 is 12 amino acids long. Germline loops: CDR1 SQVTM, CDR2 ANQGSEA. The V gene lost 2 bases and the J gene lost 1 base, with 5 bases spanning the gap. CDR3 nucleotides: TGCAGCGTTGAATCCGGGAACACTGAAGCTTTCTTT. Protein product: CSVESGNTEAFF. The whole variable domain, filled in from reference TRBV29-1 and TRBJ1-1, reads SAVISQKPSRDICQRGTSLTIQCQVDSQVTMMFWYRQQPGQSLTLIATANQGSEATYESGFVIDKFPISRPNLTFSTLTVSNMSPEDSSIYLCSVESGNTEAFFGQGTRLTVV.

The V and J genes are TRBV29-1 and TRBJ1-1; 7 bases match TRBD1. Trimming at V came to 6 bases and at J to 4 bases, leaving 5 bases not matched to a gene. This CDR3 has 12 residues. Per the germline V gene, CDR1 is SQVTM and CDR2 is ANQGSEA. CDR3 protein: CSVGGWGTEAFF. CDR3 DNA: TGCAGCGTAGGGGGCTGGGGCACTGAAGCTTTCTTT.

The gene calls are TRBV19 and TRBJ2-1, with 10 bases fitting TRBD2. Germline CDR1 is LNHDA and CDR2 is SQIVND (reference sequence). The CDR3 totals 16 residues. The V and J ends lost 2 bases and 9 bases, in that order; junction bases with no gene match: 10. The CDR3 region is CASSIPQRGGRTEQFF. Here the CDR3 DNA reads TGTGCCAGTAGTATACCCCAGCGGGGGGGACGAACTGAGCAGTTCTTC.

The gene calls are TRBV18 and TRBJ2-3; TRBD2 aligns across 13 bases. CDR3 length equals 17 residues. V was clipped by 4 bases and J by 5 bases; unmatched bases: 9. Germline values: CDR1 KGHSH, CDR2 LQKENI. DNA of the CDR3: TGTGCCAGCTCACTGACTAGCGGGGGGATTTTGGAAGATACGCAGTATTTT. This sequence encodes CASSLTSGGILEDTQYF.

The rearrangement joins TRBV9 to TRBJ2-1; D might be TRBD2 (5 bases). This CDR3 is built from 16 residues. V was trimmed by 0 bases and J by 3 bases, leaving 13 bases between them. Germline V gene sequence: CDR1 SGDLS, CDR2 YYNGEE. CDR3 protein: CASSVAEWGDYNEQFF. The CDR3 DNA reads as TGTGCCAGCAGCGTAGCTGAGTGGGGAGACTACAATGAGCAGTTCTTC.

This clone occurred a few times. In nucleotides, the CDR3 is TGTGCCAGCAGCTTTTCCCCCCGGGGGATCGGTTCACCCCTCCACTTT. Translated, it gives CASSFSPRGIGSPLHF. The rearrangement joins TRBV7-2 to TRBJ1-6, with D maybe TRBD1 (5 bases). This CDR3 has 16 residues. Germline V CDR1 and CDR2: SGHTA, FQGNSA. Trimming took off 3 bases at V and 9 bases at J, with 18 bases between the two ends.

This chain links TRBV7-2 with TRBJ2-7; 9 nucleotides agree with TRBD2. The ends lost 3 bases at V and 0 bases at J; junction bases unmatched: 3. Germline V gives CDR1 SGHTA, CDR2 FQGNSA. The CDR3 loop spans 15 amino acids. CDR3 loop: CASSLLAGSSYEQYF. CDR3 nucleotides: TGTGCCAGCAGCTTGCTAGCGGGGAGCTCCTACGAGCAGTACTTC.

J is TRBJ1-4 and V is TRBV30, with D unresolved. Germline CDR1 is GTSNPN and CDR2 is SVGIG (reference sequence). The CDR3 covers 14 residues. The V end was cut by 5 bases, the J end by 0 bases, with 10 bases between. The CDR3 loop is CAWGQETTNEKLFF. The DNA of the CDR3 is TGTGCCTGGGGGCAAGAAACAACTAATGAAAAACTGTTTTTT.

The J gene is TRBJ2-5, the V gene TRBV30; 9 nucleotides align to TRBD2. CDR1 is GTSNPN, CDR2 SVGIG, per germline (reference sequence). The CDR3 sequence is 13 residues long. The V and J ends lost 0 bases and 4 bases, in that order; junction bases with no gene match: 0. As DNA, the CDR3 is TGTGCCTGGAGTGTACTAGCGGGAGAGACCCAGTACTTC. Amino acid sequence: CAWSVLAGETQYF. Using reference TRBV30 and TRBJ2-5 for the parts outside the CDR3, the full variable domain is SQTIHQWPATLVQPVGSPLSLECTVEGTSNPNLYWYRQAAGRGLQLLFYSVGIGQISSEVPQNLSASRPQDRQFILSSKKLLLSDSGFYLCAWSVLAGETQYFGPGTRLLVL.

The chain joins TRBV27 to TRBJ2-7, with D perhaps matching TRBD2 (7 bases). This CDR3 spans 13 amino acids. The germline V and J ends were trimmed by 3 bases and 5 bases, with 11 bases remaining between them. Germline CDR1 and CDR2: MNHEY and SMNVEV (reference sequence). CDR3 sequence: CASSFRGADEQYF. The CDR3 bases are TGTGCCAGCAGTTTCCGGGGGGCGGACGAGCAGTACTTC.

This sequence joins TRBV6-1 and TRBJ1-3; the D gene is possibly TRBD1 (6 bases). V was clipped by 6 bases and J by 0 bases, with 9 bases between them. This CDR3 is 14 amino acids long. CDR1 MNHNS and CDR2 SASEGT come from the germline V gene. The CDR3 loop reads CASRQGNSGNTIYF. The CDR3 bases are TGTGCCAGCAGACAGGGTAACTCTGGAAACACCATATATTTT.

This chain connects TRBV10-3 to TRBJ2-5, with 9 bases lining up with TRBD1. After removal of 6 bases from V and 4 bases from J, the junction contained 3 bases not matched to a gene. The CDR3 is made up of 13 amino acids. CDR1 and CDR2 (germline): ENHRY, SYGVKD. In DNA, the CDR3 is TGTGCCATCAGGTCGGGACAGGGAGAGACCCAGTACTTC. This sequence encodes CAIRSGQGETQYF.

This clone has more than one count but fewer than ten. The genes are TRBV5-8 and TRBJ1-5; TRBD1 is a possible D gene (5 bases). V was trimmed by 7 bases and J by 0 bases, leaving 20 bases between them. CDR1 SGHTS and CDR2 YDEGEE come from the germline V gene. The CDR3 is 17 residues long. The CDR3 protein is CASGPNPTVYSNQPQHF. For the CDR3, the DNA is TGTGCCAGCGGCCCTAACCCGACAGTTTATAGCAATCAGCCCCAGCATTTT.

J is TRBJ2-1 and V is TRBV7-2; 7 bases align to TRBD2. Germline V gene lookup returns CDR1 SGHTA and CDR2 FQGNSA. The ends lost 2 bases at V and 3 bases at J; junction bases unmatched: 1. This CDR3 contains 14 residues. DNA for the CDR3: TGTGCCAGCAGCTTAAGGGACTACTACAATGAGCAGTTCTTC. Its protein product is CASSLRDYYNEQFF.

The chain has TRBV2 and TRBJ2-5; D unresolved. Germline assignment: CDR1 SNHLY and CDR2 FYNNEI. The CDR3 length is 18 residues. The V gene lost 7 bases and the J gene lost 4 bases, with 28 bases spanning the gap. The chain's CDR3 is CASIAAFGSRNPGETQYF. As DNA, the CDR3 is TGTGCCAGCATTGCGGCATTTGGCTCTCGCAATCCCGGAGAGACCCAGTACTTC.

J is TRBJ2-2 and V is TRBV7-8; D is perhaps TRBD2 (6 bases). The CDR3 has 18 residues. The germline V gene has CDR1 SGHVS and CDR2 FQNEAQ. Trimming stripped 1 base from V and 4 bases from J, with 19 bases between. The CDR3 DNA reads TGTGCCAGCAGCTTAGAGTGGAGGGGCCCTAAGGGCACCGGGGAGCTGTTTTTT. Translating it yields CASSLEWRGPKGTGELFF.

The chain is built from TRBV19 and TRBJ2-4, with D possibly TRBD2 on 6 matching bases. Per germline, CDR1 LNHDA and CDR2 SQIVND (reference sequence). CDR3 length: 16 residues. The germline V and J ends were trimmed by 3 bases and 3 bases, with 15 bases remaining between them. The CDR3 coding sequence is TGTGCCAGTAGTATCTCTCGCGGGGTGGGCAAAAACATTCAGTACTTC. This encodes CASSISRGVGKNIQYF. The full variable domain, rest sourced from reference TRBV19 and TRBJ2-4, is DGGITQSPKYLFRKEGQNVTLSCEQNLNHDAMYWYRQDPGQGLRLIYYSQIVNDFQKGDIAEGYSVSREKKESFPLTVTSAQKNPTAFYLCASSISRGVGKNIQYFGAGTRLSVL.

CDR3 in DNA: TGTGCCAGCAGCCCCGTACCAGGGGGAGGCGGGGAGCTGTTTTTT. Amino acids: CASSPVPGGGGELFF. The chain carries TRBV13 and TRBJ2-2, with D possibly TRBD1 on 7 matching bases. Germline loops: CDR1 PRHDT, CDR2 FYEKMQ (reference sequence). The V end was cut by 5 bases, the J end by 7 bases, with 17 bases between. The CDR3 is 15 residues long.

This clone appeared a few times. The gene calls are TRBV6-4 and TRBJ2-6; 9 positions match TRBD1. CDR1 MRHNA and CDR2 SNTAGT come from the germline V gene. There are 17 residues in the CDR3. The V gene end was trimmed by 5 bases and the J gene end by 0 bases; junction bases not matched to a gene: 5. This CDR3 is CASSRDREDSGANVLTF. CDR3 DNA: TGTGCCAGCAGTAGGGACAGGGAGGACTCTGGGGCCAACGTCCTGACTTTC.

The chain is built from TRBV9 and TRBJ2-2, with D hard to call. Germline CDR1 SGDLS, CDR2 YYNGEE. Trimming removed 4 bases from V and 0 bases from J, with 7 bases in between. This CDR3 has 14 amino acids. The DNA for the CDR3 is TGTGCCAGCAGCCTACCGGCGAACACCGGGGAGCTGTTTTTT. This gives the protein CASSLPANTGELFF.

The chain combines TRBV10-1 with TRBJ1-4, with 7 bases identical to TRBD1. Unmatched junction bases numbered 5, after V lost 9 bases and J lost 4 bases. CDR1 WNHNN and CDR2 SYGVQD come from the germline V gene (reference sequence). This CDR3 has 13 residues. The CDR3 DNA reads TGCGCCAGGGGGGACAGCGTTAATGAAAAACTGTTTTTT. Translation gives CARGDSVNEKLFF.

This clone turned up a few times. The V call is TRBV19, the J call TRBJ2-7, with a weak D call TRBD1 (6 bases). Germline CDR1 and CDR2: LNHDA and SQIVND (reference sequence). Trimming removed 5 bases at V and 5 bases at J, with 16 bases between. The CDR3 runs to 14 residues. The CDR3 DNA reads TGTGCCAGTAGTTCTCAGGGGAAGTCGGACGAGCAGTACTTC. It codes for CASSSQGKSDEQYF.

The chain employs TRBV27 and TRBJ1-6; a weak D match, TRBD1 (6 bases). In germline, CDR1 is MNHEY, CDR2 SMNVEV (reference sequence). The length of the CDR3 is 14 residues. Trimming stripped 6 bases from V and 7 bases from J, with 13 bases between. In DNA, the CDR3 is TGTGCCAGCAGCCGTGGACAGAAGAATTCACCCCTCCACTTT. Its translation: CASSRGQKNSPLHF.